This TCR beta chain was sequenced for a study of shared clonotypes between healthy human individuals. Unsorted PBMC replicate PCRs drew on 300 ng DNA, representing approximately 30,000 T cell genomes. Here immunoSEQ multiplex PCR was the method, and the copy in TCRdb shows in-frame clones only, minus some. The sample comprises about 490,000 clones, 70% to 80% of which are singletons, and roughly 13% rests with the top ten. CDR1 is MNHNS and CDR2 is SASEGT in the germline V gene. Trimming removed 4 bases from V and 4 bases from J; junction bases left unmatched: 10. The CDR3 loop spans 16 amino acids. This clone was detected only a few times. All participating donors were Caucasian adults from Nashville, Tennessee.

Source material: PBMCs. The chain combines TRBV6-1 with TRBJ1-2; TRBD1 aligns across 9 bases. The clonotype was recovered from a woman in her thirties or forties in good health. Some clones in this sample may be carry-over from other donors' samples. The CDR3 sequence is CASSAYRGRPVYGYTF. In nucleotides, the CDR3 is TGTGCCAGCAGTGCATACAGGGGGCGGCCCGTCTATGGCTACACCTTC.